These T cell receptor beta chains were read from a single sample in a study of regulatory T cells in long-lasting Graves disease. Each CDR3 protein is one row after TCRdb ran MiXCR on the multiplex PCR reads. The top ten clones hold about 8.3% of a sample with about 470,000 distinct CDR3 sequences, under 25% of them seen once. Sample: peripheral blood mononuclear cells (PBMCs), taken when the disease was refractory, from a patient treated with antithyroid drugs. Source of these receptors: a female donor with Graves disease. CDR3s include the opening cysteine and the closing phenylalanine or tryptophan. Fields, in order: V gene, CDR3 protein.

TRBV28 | CASTLQSSYNSPLHF
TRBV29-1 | CSVERAVAGHYEQYF
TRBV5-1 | CASSGDIRALEQYF
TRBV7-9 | CASSLPPGAQETLYF
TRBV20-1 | CSARRGLAGYNEQFF
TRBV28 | CASSLWVRSYEQYF
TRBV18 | CASSPSRGRIGYTF
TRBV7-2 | CASSLGRTTEAFF
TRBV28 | CASSSGTGVLYEQYF
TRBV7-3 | CASSLAGPGYEQYF
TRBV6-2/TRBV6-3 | CASSYGSGRPHF
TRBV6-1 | CASSRAGGTYEQYF
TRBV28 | CASRPGGQVDIQYF
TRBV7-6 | CATSLGGAQAGELFF
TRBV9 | CASSYGLALPKYF
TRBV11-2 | CASSSPIYQGKDSGANVLTF
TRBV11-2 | CASTETGSNTEAFF
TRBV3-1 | CASSPGKYEQHF
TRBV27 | CASKGRSYEQYF
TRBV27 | CASSFNRGNSPLHF
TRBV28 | CASGWLSRYGYTF
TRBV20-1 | CSAVTLTQVYEQYF
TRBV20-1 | CSAKDSGRSYEQYF
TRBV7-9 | CASSLGDSPLHF
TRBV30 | CAWAPGLGNSPHHF
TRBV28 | CASSLSGAQETQYF